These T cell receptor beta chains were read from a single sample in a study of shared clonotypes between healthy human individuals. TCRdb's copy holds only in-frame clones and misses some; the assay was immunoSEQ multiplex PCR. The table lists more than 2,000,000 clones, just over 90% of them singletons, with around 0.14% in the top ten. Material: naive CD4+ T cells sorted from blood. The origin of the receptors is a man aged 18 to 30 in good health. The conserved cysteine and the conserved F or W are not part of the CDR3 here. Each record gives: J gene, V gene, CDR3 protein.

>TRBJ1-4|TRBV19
ASSERKEKLF
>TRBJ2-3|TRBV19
ATTANTDTQY
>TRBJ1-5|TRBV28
ASSLRVPNRGQGSQH
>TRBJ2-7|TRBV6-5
ASSYSLDTSYEQY
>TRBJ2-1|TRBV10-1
ASSESTQGKSSYNEQF
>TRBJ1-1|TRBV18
ASSRDRGGTEAF
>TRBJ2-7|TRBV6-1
ASSEASQVRYEQY
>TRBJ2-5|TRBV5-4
ASSPGLAAQETQY
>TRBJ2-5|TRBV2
ASSPGPGQETQY
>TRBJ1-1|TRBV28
ASRKRAAGGAF
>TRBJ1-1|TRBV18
ASSPGASNTEAF
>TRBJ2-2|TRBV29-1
SVERRQGGSNSGELF
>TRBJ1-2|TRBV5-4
ASSLAIGDGYT
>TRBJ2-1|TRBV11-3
ASSPDSHNEQF
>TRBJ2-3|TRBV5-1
ASSLVAGGSTDTQY
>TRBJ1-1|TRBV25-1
ASSAGQTEAF
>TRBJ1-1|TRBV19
ASSRDSLNTEAF
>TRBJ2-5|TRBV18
ASSSSGRNQETQY
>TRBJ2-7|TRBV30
AWTQNYRGPGNEQY
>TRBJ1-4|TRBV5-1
ASSSLSATNEKLF
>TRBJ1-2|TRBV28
ASTSTGFYGYT
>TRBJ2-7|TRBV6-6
ASSAVDRGAYEQY
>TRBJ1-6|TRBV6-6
ASSSTQGDNSPLH
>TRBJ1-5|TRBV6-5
ASSYRNQPQH
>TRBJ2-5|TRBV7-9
ASSLGGLADSLETQY
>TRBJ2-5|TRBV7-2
ASSPVRGSYLQETQY
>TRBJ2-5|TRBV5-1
ASSYRGYQETQY
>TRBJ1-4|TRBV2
ASRRTGGAEANEKLF
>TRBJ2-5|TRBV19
ASKRSGQETQY
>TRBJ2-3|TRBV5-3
ARSLGPSGRSTDTQY
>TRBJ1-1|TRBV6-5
ASSYFTTRDTEAF
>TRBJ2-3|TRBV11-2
ASSLGHPDTQY
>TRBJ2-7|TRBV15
ATSREGEWIAGSDEQY
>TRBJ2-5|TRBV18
ASSPQTGSETQY
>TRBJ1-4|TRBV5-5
ASSLALKTEIAAEKLF
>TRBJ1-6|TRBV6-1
ASLTGRNSPLH
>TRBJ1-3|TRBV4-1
ASSQDYYRGLSGNTIY
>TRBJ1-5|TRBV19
ASSIEGGDQPQH
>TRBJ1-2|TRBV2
ASSGNADGYT
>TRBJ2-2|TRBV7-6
ASSLLGQGNTGELF
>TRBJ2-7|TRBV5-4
ASSTGTGIRNEQY
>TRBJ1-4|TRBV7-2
ASSLGQENEKLF
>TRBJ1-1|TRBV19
ASSIGLQGRAEAF
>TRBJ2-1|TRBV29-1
SVAGSQQGAGRNEQF
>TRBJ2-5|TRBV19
ASSPRGEVRPQETQY
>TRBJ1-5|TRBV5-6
ASPREDIQPQH
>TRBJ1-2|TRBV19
ASSRRTENYGYT
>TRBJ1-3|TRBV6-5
ASSYSPGGGNTIY
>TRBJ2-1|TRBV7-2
ASSLVARVLHNEQF
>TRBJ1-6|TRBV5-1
ASSLETRGRNSPLH